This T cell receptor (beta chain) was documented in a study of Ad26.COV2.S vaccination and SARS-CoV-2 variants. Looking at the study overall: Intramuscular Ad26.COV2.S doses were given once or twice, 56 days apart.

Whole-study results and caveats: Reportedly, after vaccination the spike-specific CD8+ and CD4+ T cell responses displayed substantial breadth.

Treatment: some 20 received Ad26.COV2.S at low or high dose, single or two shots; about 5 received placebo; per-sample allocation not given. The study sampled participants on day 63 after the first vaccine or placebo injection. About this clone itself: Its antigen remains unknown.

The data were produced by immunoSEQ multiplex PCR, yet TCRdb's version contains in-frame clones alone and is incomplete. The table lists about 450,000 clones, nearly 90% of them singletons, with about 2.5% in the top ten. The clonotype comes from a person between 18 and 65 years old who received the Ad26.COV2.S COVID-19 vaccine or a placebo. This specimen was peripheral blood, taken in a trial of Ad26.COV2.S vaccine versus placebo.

The CDR3 DNA follows: TGCAGCGTACGGGACAGGGGGACGAGCGAGCAGTACTTC. Translated: CSVRDRGTSEQYF. The chain has TRBV29-1 and TRBJ2-7, with 11 bases identical to TRBD1. The CDR3 has 13 amino acids. Unmatched junction bases numbered 7, after V lost 6 bases and J lost 6 bases. In germline, CDR1 is SQVTM, CDR2 ANQGSEA.